This TCR beta chain was sequenced in a study of T cell changes during pregnancy in multiple sclerosis. Assay used: immunoSEQ multiplex PCR; TCRdb lists only in-frame clones, some missing. Here the sample spans tens of thousands of clones, 90% to 95% being singletons. This material consisted of CD8+ T cells from peripheral blood mononuclear cells, taken before pregnancy. The TCR sequence derives from a female donor with multiple sclerosis, enrolled in a pregnancy study.

The CDR3 region is CASSFTSGQHNEQFF. DNA for the CDR3: TGTGCCAGCAGCTTTACTTCGGGACAGCACAATGAGCAGTTCTTC. The V gene is TRBV13, the J gene TRBJ2-1; 7 bases fit TRBD1. With V trimmed by 3 bases and J by 5 bases, 7 bases remained unmatched. The CDR3 extends over 15 amino acids. CDR1 and CDR2 from the germline V gene are PRHDT and FYEKMQ (reference sequence).